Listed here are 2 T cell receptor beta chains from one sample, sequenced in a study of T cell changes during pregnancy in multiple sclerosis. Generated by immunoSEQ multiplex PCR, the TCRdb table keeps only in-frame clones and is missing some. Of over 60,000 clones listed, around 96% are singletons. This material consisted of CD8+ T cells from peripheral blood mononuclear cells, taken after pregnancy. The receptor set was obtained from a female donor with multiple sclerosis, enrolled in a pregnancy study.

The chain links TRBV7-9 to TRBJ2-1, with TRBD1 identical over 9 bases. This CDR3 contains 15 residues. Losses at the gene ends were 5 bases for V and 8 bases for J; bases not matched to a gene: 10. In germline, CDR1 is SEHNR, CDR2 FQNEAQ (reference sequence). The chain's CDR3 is CASSLRDRVVDEQFF. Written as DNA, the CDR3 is TGTGCCAGCAGCCTCCGGGACAGGGTGGTGGATGAGCAGTTCTTC.

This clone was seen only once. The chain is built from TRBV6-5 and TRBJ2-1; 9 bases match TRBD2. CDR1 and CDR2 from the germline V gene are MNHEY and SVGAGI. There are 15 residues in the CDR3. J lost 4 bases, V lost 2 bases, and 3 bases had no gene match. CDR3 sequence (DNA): TGTGCCAGCAGTTACGGGACTAGCTATTACAATGAGCAGTTCTTC. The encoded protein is CASSYGTSYYNEQFF.